This T cell receptor (beta chain) appears in the sequencing data of a study of blood T cells in healthy people across ages. The study's findings and limits: Long-lived donors exceeded aged donors in naive CD4+ cells and diversity. Strong correlation linked observed beta diversity and percent naive T cells. It was not possible, with unsorted PBMCs, to conclusively compare naive and antigen-experienced cells.

Then a second PCR, running roughly 7 to 11 cycles, was carried out with a sample-barcoded 5' primer and a J-beta primer mix. Using its own MiXCR run on the 5' RACE reads, TCRdb lists one record per CDR3 protein. Of more than 700,000 distinct CDR3 sequences in the sample, 35% to 60% were seen once. Every sample yielded at least 6.5 million isolated PBMCs. With respect to this clonotype: The antigen remains undetermined.

This clonotype was obtained from a man older than 75 in good health. What was sequenced was blood.

The CDR3 is CASIKDSPKNQPQHF. As DNA, the CDR3 is TGTGCCAGCATTAAGGACAGCCCGAAGAATCAGCCCCAGCATTTT. The rearrangement uses TRBV11-3 and TRBJ1-5, with D tentatively TRBD1 (6 bases). Germline V CDR1 and CDR2: SGHNT, YENEEA. This CDR3 is built from 15 residues. V gave up 7 bases and J gave up 4 bases, with 17 bases separating them.